This record concerns one T cell receptor beta chain sequence. Its antigen is unknown. Losses at the gene ends were 2 bases for V and 2 bases for J; bases not matched to a gene: 5. This CDR3 is 17 amino acids long. From germline, CDR1 is SGHTA and CDR2 FQGNSA. The data belong to a study of T-cell memory formation after mild COVID-19. General study findings and limits: For second-wave clones that peaked at day 37, SARS-CoV-2 specificity went unverified. Pre-infection memory carried some responding clones, suggesting that cross-reactive memory joined. Mostly located in CM and EM were contracting CD4+ clones, with contracting CD8+ clones located in EMRA.

TCRdb ran MiXCR on the 5' RACE reads and lists one entry per CDR3 protein. Of 450,000 to 700,000 distinct CDR3 sequences in the sample, more than 15% were seen once. This rearrangement joins TRBV7-2 to TRBJ2-3; 12 bases map to TRBD2. This receptor was identified in an adult woman who had mild COVID-19 (a few samples of this study predate the infection). Cell type and time point are not known. Sequencing used PBMCs or a T cell subset sorted from them (not recorded which). The CDR3 region has the DNA TGTGCCAGCAGCTTACCTAGCGGGGGGGGATACACAGATACGCAGTATTTT. It specifies CASSLPSGGGYTDTQYF.